One and the same sample provided the 30 T cell receptor beta chains below, sequenced in a study of radiation and T cells in renal cell carcinoma. Libraries were prepared by immunoSEQ multiplex PCR; TCRdb keeps only in-frame clonotypes and omits some of them. The repertoire consists of some 14,000 clones, with 64% occurring once and the leading ten covering 27%. Treatment given: 15 Gy SBRT to primary tumor, nephrectomy 4 weeks later. The starting material was tumor tissue, obtained from a patient whose treatment included radiotherapy and nephrectomy. The receptors shown here come from a woman between 65 and 79 years old with renal cell carcinoma.

The chain employs TRBV6-6 and TRBJ1-2; D might be TRBD1 (6 bases). V lost 4 bases to trimming and J lost 4 bases, with 7 bases between them. Looked up from germline, CDR1 is MNHNY and CDR2 is SVGAGI (reference sequence). CDR3 length equals 12 residues. CDR3 in DNA: TGTGCCAGCAGTTCGGACAGCTATGGCTACACCTTC. Protein sequence: CASSSDSYGYTF.

V usage is TRBV7-2 and J usage is TRBJ1-1, with 8 bases lining up with TRBD1. Trimming cost V 4 bases and J 1 base; bases outside gene matches: 11. CDR1 and CDR2 (germline): SGHTA, FQGNSA. The CDR3 is 17 amino acids. The chain's CDR3 is CASSSRLQGGANTEAFF. The CDR3 nucleotides are TGTGCCAGCAGCTCGCGATTACAGGGGGGTGCGAACACTGAAGCTTTCTTT.

This sequence joins TRBV7-2 and TRBJ2-5; D may be TRBD2 (5 bases). V lost 3 bases, J lost 0 bases, and 14 bases lay in between. Germline lookup yields CDR1 SGHTA and CDR2 FQGNSA. CDR3 size: 16 residues. CDR3 DNA sequence: TGTGCCAGCAGCTTCTCGGGTTCGGGGTACCAAGAGACCCAGTACTTC. The encoded protein is CASSFSGSGYQETQYF.

This chain connects TRBV5-1 to TRBJ2-2; unclear D gene. Germline-derived CDR1 and CDR2 are SGHRS and YFSETQ. The V gene lost 1 base and the J gene lost 0 bases, with 7 bases spanning the gap. This CDR3 is built from 15 residues. The CDR3 sequence is CASSLMAPNTGELFF. The CDR3 region has the DNA TGCGCCAGCAGCTTGATGGCCCCGAACACCGGGGAGCTGTTTTTT.

This clone ranks as medium-sized (0.01 to 0.1%). V and J are TRBV30 and TRBJ1-2; D is possibly TRBD1 (5 bases). Deletions cut 3 bases from V and 5 bases from J, with 13 bases between. From germline, CDR1 is GTSNPN and CDR2 SVGIG (reference sequence). The CDR3 length is 13 residues. The CDR3 DNA follows: TGTGCCTGGAGAGAGGGGACTGGTTATGGCTACACCTTC. Translated, it gives CAWREGTGYGYTF.

The chain uses TRBV29-1 and TRBJ2-1, with a weak D call TRBD1 (6 bases). Germline-derived CDR1 and CDR2 are SQVTM and ANQGSEA. Trimming cost V 7 bases and J 5 bases, with 15 bases left between them. The CDR3 length is 13 residues. The CDR3 DNA reads as TGCAGCGCCTACAGGGAGATCAACAATGAGCAGTTCTTC. As protein: CSAYREINNEQFF.

The V call is TRBV2, the J call TRBJ1-2; 8 nucleotides line up with TRBD1. Germline CDR1 is SNHLY and CDR2 is FYNNEI. This CDR3 is 14 amino acids long. J was trimmed by 8 bases and V by 5 bases; bases with no gene match: 10. Here the CDR3 reads CASSQQGELDGYTF. The CDR3 nucleotides read TGTGCCAGCAGTCAACAGGGGGAGTTAGACGGCTACACCTTC.

The chain recombines TRBV30 with TRBJ1-4; D gene unclear. The CDR3 length is 14 residues. The ends were cut back, 1 base at V and 0 bases at J, with 6 bases in the middle. CDR1 is GTSNPN, CDR2 SVGIG, per germline (reference sequence). CDR3 coding DNA: TGTGCCTGGAGTGATGGACCAACTAATGAAAAACTGTTTTTT. It translates to CAWSDGPTNEKLFF.

There are a few counts of this clone. J is TRBJ1-4 and V is TRBV6-5; D ambiguous. CDR1 and CDR2 from the germline V gene are MNHEY and SVGAGI. With 6 bases removed from V and 0 bases from J, the gap between germline ends came to 5 bases. The CDR3 runs to 13 residues. CDR3 sequence (DNA): TGTGCCAGCAGCCGGACAACTAATGAAAAACTGTTTTTT. Translated, it gives CASSRTTNEKLFF.

V and J are TRBV4-1 and TRBJ2-2, with D maybe TRBD1 (5 bases). Germline CDR1 MGHRA, CDR2 YSYEKL. CDR3 length: 15 amino acids. Trimming removed 3 bases at V and 8 bases at J, with 16 bases between. CDR3 sequence: CASSHIDRTTGELFF. Here the CDR3 DNA reads TGCGCCAGCAGCCACATCGACAGAACCACGGGGGAGCTGTTTTTT.

This clone was detected a few times. This rearrangement joins TRBV29-1 to TRBJ2-7; D unclear. CDR3 length equals 12 residues. V was pared by 7 bases and J by 6 bases, with 16 bases between. The germline V gene encodes CDR1 SQVTM and CDR2 ANQGSEA. The CDR3 spells CSGLPSRGEQYF. CDR3 DNA sequence: TGCAGCGGCCTCCCAAGTAGAGGCGAGCAGTACTTC.

The J gene is TRBJ2-1, the V gene TRBV9, with TRBD1 matching over 10 bases. This CDR3 comprises 15 residues. Germline CDR1 reads SGDLS; CDR2 reads YYNGEE. The V and J ends lost 0 bases and 5 bases, in that order; junction bases with no gene match: 2. CDR3 sequence (DNA): TGTGCCAGCAGCGTAGGGACAGGGGGGAACAATGAGCAGTTCTTC. Encoded protein: CASSVGTGGNNEQFF.

This sequence joins TRBV6-1 and TRBJ2-1; TRBD2 matches 8 bases. V trimming: 0 bases; J trimming: 7 bases; junction bases outside the gene matches: 8. Germline V gene sequence: CDR1 MNHNS, CDR2 SASEGT. The CDR3 loop spans 16 amino acids. The CDR3: CASSEAGGGLKNEQFF. CDR3 DNA: TGTGCCAGCAGTGAAGCGGGCGGGGGGTTAAAGAATGAGCAGTTCTTC.

This clone came up once. The chain employs TRBV7-2 and TRBJ2-5; D is perhaps TRBD1 or TRBD2 (5 bases each). Germline V gene sequence: CDR1 SGHTA, CDR2 FQGNSA. The ends were cut back, 0 bases at V and 7 bases at J, with 18 bases in the middle. The CDR3 length is 16 residues. The CDR3 protein is CASSLARGPPEGTQYF. In nucleotides, the CDR3 is TGTGCCAGCAGCTTAGCGAGGGGACCACCCGAGGGGACCCAGTACTTC.

The chain employs TRBV20-1 and TRBJ1-1; D unclear. The V gene's germline CDR1 is DFQATT and CDR2 SNEGSKA (reference sequence). This CDR3 has 10 residues. Between the trimmed V and J ends, which lost 1 base and 8 bases, there was a span of 5 bases. Here the CDR3 reads CSARGVEAFF. DNA for the CDR3: TGCAGTGCTAGAGGTGTCGAAGCTTTCTTT.

The rearrangement links TRBV19 to TRBJ2-3; 11 bases match TRBD2. This CDR3 region has 15 residues. With V trimmed by 3 bases and J by 4 bases, 3 bases remained unmatched. Germline loops: CDR1 LNHDA, CDR2 SQIVND (reference sequence). The CDR3 bases are TGTGCCAGTAGTATTAGCGGGAGGGCGTCAGATACGCAGTATTTT. This sequence encodes CASSISGRASDTQYF. The whole variable domain, filled in from reference TRBV19 and TRBJ2-3, reads DGGITQSPKYLFRKEGQNVTLSCEQNLNHDAMYWYRQDPGQGLRLIYYSQIVNDFQKGDIAEGYSVSREKKESFPLTVTSAQKNPTAFYLCASSISGRASDTQYFGPGTRLTVL.

V and J are TRBV10-3 and TRBJ2-5, with a possible D match to TRBD1 (6 bases). Germline V CDR1 and CDR2: ENHRY, SYGVKD. The CDR3 has 14 amino acids. V lost 6 bases and J 0 bases, leaving 11 bases between the germline ends. The DNA of the CDR3 is TGTGCCATCAGAAAAGGACAGAACCAAGAGACCCAGTACTTC. This gives the protein CAIRKGQNQETQYF.

The chain uses TRBV10-1 and TRBJ1-1; D remains unclear. Germline V gene sequence: CDR1 WNHNN, CDR2 SYGVQD (reference sequence). The length of the CDR3 is 14 residues. The ends were cut back, 0 bases at V and 8 bases at J, with 13 bases in the middle. CDR3 loop: CASSESSADKEAFF. CDR3 in DNA: TGCGCCAGCAGTGAGTCGTCGGCGGATAAAGAAGCTTTCTTT.

The sample holds a few counts of this clone. The V gene is TRBV19, the J gene TRBJ1-5; D possibly corresponds to TRBD1 (6 bases). The CDR3 has 16 amino acids. Trimming left V 1 base short and J 7 bases short, with 17 bases between. The germline gives CDR1 LNHDA, CDR2 SQIVND (reference sequence). In DNA, the CDR3 is TGTGCCAGTAGTATAGCAGGGAGGGGGTTCGGGCAGCCCCAGCATTTT. Its translation is CASSIAGRGFGQPQHF.

This rearrangement joins TRBV6-6 to TRBJ1-1; no reliable D call. CDR1 and CDR2 (germline): MNHNY, SVGAGI (reference sequence). This CDR3 contains 16 residues. V shed 0 bases and J shed 1 base, with 12 bases lying between them. CDR3 sequence: CASSYSMTVTNTEAFF. CDR3 sequence (DNA): TGTGCCAGCAGTTACTCAATGACGGTGACGAACACTGAAGCTTTCTTT.

This clone was observed a few times. The chain joins TRBV5-1 to TRBJ2-3; D ambiguous. Germline V CDR1 and CDR2: SGHRS, YFSETQ. The V and J ends lost 1 base and 6 bases respectively, with 6 bases between them. The CDR3 runs 12 residues. CDR3 coding DNA: TGCGCCAGCAGCTTGATCTCGGATACGCAGTATTTT. It yields the protein CASSLISDTQYF.

The chain has TRBV5-1 and TRBJ2-7; D possibly corresponds to TRBD1 (6 bases). V lost 0 bases and J lost 4, with 8 bases in between. Germline lookup yields CDR1 SGHRS and CDR2 YFSETQ. CDR3 length: 13 amino acids. DNA of the CDR3: TGCGCCAGCAGCTTGGCAGGGGTTTACGAGCAGTACTTC. Amino acids: CASSLAGVYEQYF.

This clone was seen more than once but under ten times. CDR3 residues: CASRGGHGYTF. The CDR3 nucleotides are TGTGCCAGCAGGGGGGGACATGGCTACACCTTC. This chain connects TRBV6-5 to TRBJ1-2; D possibly corresponds to TRBD1 (5 bases). The CDR3 is made up of 11 amino acids. Trimming removed 6 bases from V and 6 bases from J, with 8 bases in between. Germline assignment: CDR1 MNHEY and CDR2 SVGAGI.

The chain uses TRBV10-3 and TRBJ1-1; 9 nucleotides match TRBD1. The V segment lost 6 bases and the J segment 4 bases; nucleotides outside the gene matches: 6. CDR3 length: 14 amino acids. Germline CDR1 and CDR2: ENHRY and SYGVKD. CDR3 nucleotide sequence: TGTGCCATCAGACAGACAGGGGGGATCACTGAAGCTTTCTTT. Translation gives CAIRQTGGITEAFF.

This clone turned up a few times. The chain employs TRBV25-1 and TRBJ1-4; a weak D match, TRBD1 (5 bases). CDR1 is MGHDK, CDR2 SYGVNS, per germline. V was pared by 4 bases and J by 3 bases, with 12 bases between. This CDR3 has 15 amino acids. The CDR3, as DNA: TGTGCCAGCAGTGTACGAGGGGCGGCTAATGAAAAACTGTTTTTT. Translated, it gives CASSVRGAANEKLFF.

The V call is TRBV7-6, the J call TRBJ2-7; TRBD1 matches at 7 bases. After removal of 0 bases from V and 1 base from J, the junction contained 3 bases not matched to a gene. CDR1 is SGHVS, CDR2 FNYEAQ, per germline. The CDR3 runs to 15 residues. The CDR3 sequence: CASSLANRGSYEQYF. CDR3 in DNA: TGTGCCAGCAGCTTAGCTAACAGGGGTTCCTACGAGCAGTACTTC.

This chain joins TRBV19 and TRBJ1-2; TRBD1 might be the D (5 bases). Germline-derived CDR1 and CDR2 are LNHDA and SQIVND (reference sequence). The CDR3 contains 12 residues. V lost 9 bases and J lost 2, with 10 bases in between. This CDR3 reads CASRRQNYGYTF. CDR3 DNA sequence: TGTGCCAGCCGACGACAGAACTATGGCTACACCTTC.

The chain carries TRBV19 and TRBJ1-1, with 9 bases fitting TRBD1. In germline, CDR1 is LNHDA, CDR2 SQIVND (reference sequence). The CDR3 sequence is 17 residues long. Trimming cost V 4 bases and J 2 bases; bases outside gene matches: 11. The CDR3 bases are TGTGCCAGTAGTAAAATCCCGGGACAGGGCGGAAACACTGAAGCTTTCTTT. Its translation: CASSKIPGQGGNTEAFF.

The V gene is TRBV6-6, the J gene TRBJ1-6; 8 positions match TRBD1. Trimming removed 7 bases from V and 6 bases from J; junction bases left unmatched: 11. Germline-derived CDR1 and CDR2 are MNHNY and SVGAGI (reference sequence). The CDR3 is made up of 16 amino acids. The CDR3 DNA sequence: TGTGCCAGCACCCAGGGACAGGCAGTCCTTAATTCACCCCTCCACTTT. It encodes CASTQGQAVLNSPLHF.

The chain recombines TRBV19 with TRBJ2-7, with 7 bases aligning to TRBD1. The CDR3 spans 12 residues. Germline values: CDR1 LNHDA, CDR2 SQIVND (reference sequence). V trimming: 6 bases; J trimming: 4 bases; junction bases outside the gene matches: 3. CDR3 nucleotide sequence: TGTGCCAGTAGCCCGACAGGGTACGAGCAGTACTTC. Amino acids: CASSPTGYEQYF.